Included here is one T cell receptor (beta chain) sequence, with context. Amplification yielded TCR beta CDR3 regions, with RNA transcripts as the source. Researchers ran a first-round RT-PCR on the TCR CDR3 using the HTBI primer set. TCRdb fed the multiplex PCR reads into MiXCR, producing one record per CDR3 protein. Of around 350,000 distinct CDR3 sequences detected, approximately 19% appear once; the ten largest clones hold roughly 3.5%. The sample belongs to a study of T cells in Graves' hyperthyroidism and ophthalmopathy. Per germline, CDR1 MNHEY and CDR2 SVGAGI. The CDR3 contains 15 residues. V gave up 3 bases and J gave up 4 bases, with 12 bases separating them.

The clonotype originates from a woman between 18 and 30 years old with Graves' hyperthyroidism. The J gene is TRBJ2-2, the V gene TRBV6-5, with unresolved D. The specimen sequenced was blood. The CDR3 DNA is TGTGCCAGCAGTTATCAACCTGGGATCACCGGGGAGCTGTTTTTT. Amino acid sequence: CASSYQPGITGELFF.